These T cell receptor beta chains were read from a single sample in a study of graft-versus-host responses after intestinal transplantation. The assay was immunoSEQ multiplex PCR, and TCRdb's table has in-frame clones only and misses some. Among about 110,000 clones listed, around 93% were seen once. Their cognate antigens are unknown. Sequences were derived from unstimulated CD8+ T cells sorted from spleen or lymph node cells, sampled before intestinal transplant. The receptors here all came from a human donor who received an intestinal transplant. Each CDR3 is given with its conserved first and last residue. D genes are given only for firm matches. Part of the rows lack a size; the others show once, few, many or a class for expanded clones.

V	D	J	size	DNA	CDR3
TRBV5-6	NA	TRBJ2-7	NA	TGTGCCAGCAGCGGGCCGGTGTACGAGCAGTACTTC	CASSGPVYEQYF
TRBV7-9	TRBD2	TRBJ2-3	once	TGTGCCAGCAGCGGGACTAGCGATCCGACAGATACGCAGTATTTT	CASSGTSDPTDTQYF
TRBV29-1	TRBD1	TRBJ2-2	NA	TGCAGCGTTGGTCAGGGGGCGTCGGGGGAGCTGTTTTTT	CSVGQGASGELFF
TRBV27	TRBD1	TRBJ1-1	NA	TGTGCCAGCAGTTTATCGTATACAGGGGGTGTGAACACTGAAGCTTTCTTT	CASSLSYTGGVNTEAFF
TRBV9	TRBD1	TRBJ1-1	NA	TGTGCCAGCAGCCACCCTACCGGGACAGGGGGAGGAAACACTGAAGCTTTCTTT	CASSHPTGTGGGNTEAFF
TRBV13	TRBD1	TRBJ1-5	NA	TGTGCCAGCAGCTCAAACAGGGGCCAGCCCCAGCATTTT	CASSSNRGQPQHF
TRBV2	NA	TRBJ1-1	NA	TGTGCCAGCAGTGGGGGGGCCACCCAAGCTTTCTTT	CASSGGATQAFF
TRBV29-1	NA	TRBJ2-7	once	TGCAGCGTTGAAGATCGGGATCCCTACGAGCAGTACTTC	CSVEDRDPYEQYF
TRBV27	NA	TRBJ2-7	NA	TGTGCCAGCAGTTTAGGGTTTACCTACGAGCAGTACTTC	CASSLGFTYEQYF
TRBV18	NA	TRBJ2-1	NA	TGTGCCAGCTCACCACCCCGCAGGCCCAATGAGCAGTTCTTC	CASSPPRRPNEQFF
TRBV5-6	TRBD2	TRBJ2-7	NA	TGTGCCAGCAGCTTGGAAGCGGGAGCACTGTACGAGCAGTACTTC	CASSLEAGALYEQYF
TRBV11-1	NA	TRBJ2-2	NA	TGTGCCAGCAGCTTGTACGAGAACACCGGGGAGCTGTTTTTT	CASSLYENTGELFF
TRBV11-2	TRBD2	TRBJ2-1	NA	TGTGCCAGCAGCTCCGGACTAGCGGGGGTCTACAATGAGCAGTTCTTC	CASSSGLAGVYNEQFF
TRBV30	TRBD2	TRBJ2-1	NA	TGTGCCTGGAGTGCCGGGACTAGTAATGAGCAGTTCTTC	CAWSAGTSNEQFF
TRBV9	TRBD1	TRBJ2-7	NA	TGTGCCAGCAGCGTAGCTGAAGGACAGGGGAACGAGCAGTACTTC	CASSVAEGQGNEQYF
TRBV9	NA	TRBJ2-3	NA	TGTGCCAGCAGCGTAGCTTCGTCGATTTACACAGATACGCAGTATTTT	CASSVASSIYTDTQYF
TRBV2	NA	TRBJ1-1	NA	TGTGCCAGCAGTATGACGGTTCTTAACACTGAAGCTTTCTTT	CASSMTVLNTEAFF